The 3 T cell receptor beta chains below all came from one sample that was sequenced in a study of T cell repertoires in cytomegalovirus infection. TCRdb re-called the reads through MiXCR, storing one row per CDR3 protein. The table lists about half a million distinct CDR3 sequences, about 42% of them singletons. No antigen has been assigned to these receptors. The sample was cultured PBMCs, taken from culture after CMV antigen stimulation. The receptors here all came from a human donor in good health (CMV status not recorded). Some clones in this sample may be carry-over from other donors' samples.

This clonotype was seen a few times. CDR3 DNA sequence: TGTGCCAGCAGTTACCCGGACATCAGGGTACCCAATTTGTCTTCTGGGGCCAACGTCCTGACTTTC. Residues: CASSYPDIRVPNLSSGANVLTF. The chain is built from TRBV6-6 and TRBJ2-6, with D possibly being TRBD1 (5 bases). CDR1 and CDR2 from the germline V gene are MNHNY and SVGAGI (reference sequence). V was clipped by 2 bases and J by 1 base, with 27 bases between them. This CDR3 has 22 residues.

V gene TRBV11-2 combines with J gene TRBJ1-2; D is uncertain. Trimming took off 2 bases at V and 4 bases at J, with 14 bases between the two ends. CDR3 length: 15 amino acids. Germline V gene lookup returns CDR1 SGHAT and CDR2 FQNNGV. DNA for the CDR3: TGTGCCAGCAGCTTACAAGCCGGGAATCCCTATGGCTACACCTTC. This sequence encodes CASSLQAGNPYGYTF.

The table lists this clonotype with a few counts. The chain joins TRBV6-2 or TRBV6-3 to TRBJ2-1; D might be TRBD2 (6 bases). With 6 bases removed from V and 5 bases from J, the gap between germline ends came to 20 bases. Germline values: CDR1 MNHEY, CDR2 SVGEGT. The CDR3 is 16 amino acids. The CDR3 nucleotides read TGTGCCAGCAGATTCGCGGGACCCGGTCCCGACAATGAGCAGTTCTTC. Protein: CASRFAGPGPDNEQFF.